A selection of T cell receptor beta chains follows, all from one sample in a study of T cell responses to AZD1222 COVID-19 vaccine. Data came from immunoSEQ multiplex PCR; TCRdb stores just in-frame clones and leaves some out. The sample has roughly 200,000 clones, 80% to 95% seen once. The sample was peripheral blood, taken 28 days after the second dose of the MenACWY control vaccine. The receptors were gathered from an adult who received the MenACWY meningococcal vaccine as a control. The CDR3 runs from the conserved cysteine through the conserved F or W. The order of the fields is V gene, CDR3 length, clone size, CDR3 protein. A row's size may be missing; if present it is once, few, many or a size class.

TRBV18,14,once,CASSHRLPYYEQYF
TRBV6-1,14,.,CASSEVVSGGEQFF
TRBV27,14,.,CASDRQGPGNTIYF
TRBV7-9,14,.,CASSLVTSSAEQFF
TRBV14,15,.,CASSQDRAGNEKLFF
TRBV6-5,13,.,CASTGQGTYGYTF
TRBV6-5,15,.,CASIGRIFNTGELFF
TRBV7-2,15,.,CASSSAFSISYEQYF
TRBV4-2,15,.,CASSQDTGADEKLFF
TRBV6-5,16,.,CASSYGRPGVNTEAFF
TRBV2,15,.,CASSDRAGGPREQYF
TRBV11-2,15,.,CASSLDYGTGNTIYF
TRBV7-8,15,.,CASTKGPTSYNEQFF
TRBV2,15,.,CASSEYVGNTGELFF
TRBV13,13,once,CASTLRGNTEAFF
TRBV7-9,13,.,CASSQGAQETQYF
TRBV19,13,.,CASSDRQNTEAFF
TRBV5-8,13,.,CASSLTLNTEAFF
TRBV4-1,16,.,CASSQEDSASTDTQYF
TRBV7-9,14,.,CASSLAVEVAEQYF
TRBV14,14,.,CASSSRQGVSEQFF
TRBV9,12,few,CASGGEWGGYTF
TRBV3-1/TRBV3-2,15,once,CASRTGGSFNTEAFF
TRBV7-2,15,.,CASSSPGTGLYGYTF
TRBV21-1,18,.,CASSKGLAGGLIYNEQFF
TRBV20-1,11,.,CSATAQETQYF
TRBV30,13,.,CAWSRGPNQPQHF
TRBV6-5,14,.,CASSPGQSSYEQYF
TRBV3-1/TRBV3-2,16,.,CASSHSGRAGNQPQHF
TRBV3-1/TRBV3-2,12,once,CASSPNGETQYF
TRBV29-1,14,.,CSVVRGTRADTQYF
TRBV7-2,13,.,CASSLGTGLEAFF
TRBV3-1/TRBV3-2,13,.,CASSQGRNTEAFF
TRBV3-1/TRBV3-2,13,once,CASSYGTSGEQFF
TRBV4-3,14,.,CASSQDGGRNTQYF
TRBV19,13,.,CASSLEQNQPQHF
TRBV5-1,14,.,CASSLGTENSPLHF
TRBV15,15,.,CATSTTGGGSTEAFF
TRBV2,16,.,CASSAEEGSAGQPQHF
TRBV5-6,15,few,CASSLGQGARYGYTF
TRBV18,15,.,CASSPGVASTGELFF
TRBV24-1,14,.,CATSLTGGTDTQYF
TRBV4-3,15,.,CASSQGVAANYGYTF
TRBV5-1,13,.,CASSLGQGVAAFF
TRBV7-2,13,.,CASSQGQYQPQHF
TRBV30,14,.,CAWSSGSSNQPQHF
TRBV11-2,15,.,CASSLGGGFNNEQFF
TRBV27,12,.,CASSHRGNEQFF
TRBV6-2/TRBV6-3,15,.,CASTPRGVGRTPQFF
TRBV30,11,.,CAWNYNEKLFF
TRBV15,15,.,CATSRVIQGAGGYTF
TRBV2,10,.,CASEGYEQYF
TRBV6-5,14,once,CASSYVAGAEKLFF
TRBV5-1,14,.,CASSPAGRRAEAFF
TRBV18,13,.,CASSPTRTDTQYF
TRBV30,17,.,CAWRWTGGNSYNSPLHF
TRBV6-1,19,.,CASSDGVGGAGLFYNEQFF